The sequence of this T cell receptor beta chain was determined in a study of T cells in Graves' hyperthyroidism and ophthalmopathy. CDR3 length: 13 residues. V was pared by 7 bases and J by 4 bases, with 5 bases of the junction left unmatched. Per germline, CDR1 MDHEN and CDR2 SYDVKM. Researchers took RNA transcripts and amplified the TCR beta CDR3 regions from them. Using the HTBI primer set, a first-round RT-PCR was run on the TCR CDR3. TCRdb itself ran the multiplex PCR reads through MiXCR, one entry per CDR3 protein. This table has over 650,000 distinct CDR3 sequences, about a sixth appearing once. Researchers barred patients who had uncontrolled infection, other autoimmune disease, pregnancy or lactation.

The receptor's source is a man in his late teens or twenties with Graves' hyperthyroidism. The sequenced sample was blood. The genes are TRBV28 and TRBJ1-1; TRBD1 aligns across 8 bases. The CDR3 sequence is CASKDRVVTEAFF. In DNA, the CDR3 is TGTGCCAGCAAGGACAGGGTAGTCACTGAAGCTTTCTTT.